The 9 T cell receptor beta chains presented below share a single source sample, sequenced in a study of T cell responses to AZD1222 COVID-19 vaccine. TCRdb's table, derived via immunoSEQ multiplex PCR, lists solely in-frame clones and lacks some. The table lists some 96,000 clones, roughly 90% of them singletons, with less than 3% in the top ten. Specimen: peripheral blood, collected on day 0 of AZD1222 vaccination. All receptors come from an adult in good health.

The rearrangement joins TRBV28 to TRBJ1-6; D not resolved. This CDR3 comprises 16 residues. In germline, CDR1 is MDHEN, CDR2 SYDVKM. V was cut by 1 base and J by 3 bases, with 10 bases left in between. The CDR3 reads CASSLYSRNYNSPLHF. In nucleotides, the CDR3 is TGTGCCAGCAGTTTATATAGCAGGAACTATAATTCACCCCTCCACTTT. The whole variable domain, remainder taken from reference TRBV28 and TRBJ1-6, is DVKVTQSSRYLVKRTGEKVFLECVQDMDHENMFWYRQDPGLGLRLIYFSYDVKMKEKGDIPEGYSVSREKKERFSLILESASTNQTSMYLCASSLYSRNYNSPLHFGNGTRLTVT.

The chain has TRBV6-4 and TRBJ1-6, with a tentative D call TRBD1 (5 bases). Germline-derived CDR1 and CDR2 are MRHNA and SNTAGT. Trimming left V 0 bases short and J 5 bases short, with 11 bases between. There are 16 residues in the CDR3. The CDR3 protein is CASSDSREAHNSPLHF. As DNA, the CDR3 is TGTGCCAGCAGTGACTCCAGGGAGGCTCATAATTCACCCCTCCACTTT.

V and J are TRBV2 and TRBJ1-1, with 7 bases lining up with TRBD1. The V segment lost 3 bases and the J segment 3 bases; nucleotides outside the gene matches: 4. Germline V gene sequence: CDR1 SNHLY, CDR2 FYNNEI. The CDR3 is 14 amino acids. CDR3 sequence: CASSEGQLYTEAFF. Here the CDR3 DNA reads TGTGCCAGCAGTGAGGGACAGCTCTACACTGAAGCTTTCTTT.

CDR3 loop: CASSAQWDIGSGNTIYF. The CDR3 nucleotides read TGTGCCAGCAGTGCCCAGTGGGACATCGGCTCTGGAAACACCATATATTTT. The J gene is TRBJ1-3, the V gene TRBV6-1; the D gene is possibly TRBD1 (6 bases). CDR1 MNHNS and CDR2 SASEGT come from the germline V gene. Deletions cut 4 bases from V and 0 bases from J, with 16 bases between. This CDR3 contains 17 residues.

The chain uses TRBV11-2 and TRBJ1-2; D possibly corresponds to TRBD1 (5 bases). Germline CDR1 reads SGHAT; CDR2 reads FQNNGV. Trimming took 4 bases from V and 1 from J, leaving 16 bases between them. This CDR3 region has 16 residues. CDR3 in amino acids: CASSSRRDGDNYGYTF. CDR3 DNA sequence: TGTGCCAGCAGCTCGCGCCGGGACGGAGATAACTATGGCTACACCTTC.

This rearrangement joins TRBV9 to TRBJ1-1, with 7 bases matching TRBD1. From germline, CDR1 is SGDLS and CDR2 YYNGEE. V was clipped by 4 bases and J by 2 bases; unmatched bases: 8. There are 15 residues in the CDR3. CDR3 bases: TGTGCCAGCAGCCCCTCGTACAGGGGAAACACTGAAGCTTTCTTT. This gives the protein CASSPSYRGNTEAFF.

This clone was recorded only once. This chain connects TRBV13 to TRBJ2-5, with 8 nucleotides matching TRBD1. The CDR3 loop spans 16 amino acids. The germline gives CDR1 PRHDT, CDR2 FYEKMQ (reference sequence). V was pared by 5 bases and J by 4 bases, with 12 bases of the junction left unmatched. CDR3 protein: CASSRNWLQGGETQYF. In DNA, the CDR3 is TGTGCCAGCAGCAGAAATTGGCTACAGGGGGGAGAGACCCAGTACTTC.

This clone was recorded once. The V and J genes are TRBV2 and TRBJ2-3, with D possibly being TRBD2 (5 bases). Germline CDR1 is SNHLY and CDR2 is FYNNEI. With 8 bases removed from V and 6 bases from J, the gap between germline ends came to 18 bases. The CDR3 is made up of 14 amino acids. Here the CDR3 DNA reads TGTGCCAGCGTCAGCCAGACCTGGGAGGATACGCAGTATTTT. This encodes CASVSQTWEDTQYF.

The J gene is TRBJ2-2, the V gene TRBV19; D unclear. The CDR3 covers 15 residues. CDR1 and CDR2 from the germline V gene are LNHDA and SQIVND (reference sequence). V lost 11 bases, J lost 3 bases, and 19 bases lay in between. Here the CDR3 DNA reads TGTGCCCGCCCAGGTAGGGCGTCGGACACCGGGGAGCTGTTTTTT. Its translation is CARPGRASDTGELFF. The full variable domain, rest sourced from reference TRBV19 and TRBJ2-2, is DGGITQSPKYLFRKEGQNVTLSCEQNLNHDAMYWYRQDPGQGLRLIYYSQIVNDFQKGDIAEGYSVSREKKESFPLTVTSAQKNPTAFYLCARPGRASDTGELFFGEGSRLTVL.